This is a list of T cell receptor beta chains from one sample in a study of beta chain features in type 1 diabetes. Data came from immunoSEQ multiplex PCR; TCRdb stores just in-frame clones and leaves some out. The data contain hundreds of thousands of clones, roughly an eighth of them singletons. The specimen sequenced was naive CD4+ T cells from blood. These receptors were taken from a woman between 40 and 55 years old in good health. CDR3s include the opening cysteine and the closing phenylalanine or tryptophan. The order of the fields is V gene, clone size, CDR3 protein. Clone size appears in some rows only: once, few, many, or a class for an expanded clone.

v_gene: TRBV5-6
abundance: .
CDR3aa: CASSRGLADKDTQYF

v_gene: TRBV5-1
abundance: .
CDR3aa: CASSLAGGGSSPLHF

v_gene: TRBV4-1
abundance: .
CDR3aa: CASSQQDTYSNQPQHF

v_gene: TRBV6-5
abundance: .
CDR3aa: CASSYSGTSGGEEYF

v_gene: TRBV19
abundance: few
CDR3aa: CASTPTPGGNSPLHF

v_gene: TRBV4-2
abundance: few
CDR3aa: CASSQQQGVAYEQYF

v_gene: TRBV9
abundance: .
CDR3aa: CASSPGGIPNTEAFF

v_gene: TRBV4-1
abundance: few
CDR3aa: CASSPGAAGANVLTF

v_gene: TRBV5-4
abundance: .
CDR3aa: CASSGVRVGNTEAFF

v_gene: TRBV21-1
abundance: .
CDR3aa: CASSKEGGRILNTEAFF

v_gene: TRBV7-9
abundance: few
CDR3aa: CASSTRQGLAYGYTF

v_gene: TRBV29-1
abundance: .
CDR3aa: CSVGGQGVDGGYTF

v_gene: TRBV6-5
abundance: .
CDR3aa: CASSREQGSPYEQYF

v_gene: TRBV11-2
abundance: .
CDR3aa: CASSLAGQGWETQYF

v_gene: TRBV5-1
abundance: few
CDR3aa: CASSSVGGSKNIQYF

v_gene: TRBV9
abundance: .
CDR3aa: CASSVTGVSDTQYF

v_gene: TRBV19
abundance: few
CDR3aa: CASSIDVTGLNTEAFF

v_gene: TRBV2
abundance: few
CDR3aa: CASKIEGQAYNEQFF

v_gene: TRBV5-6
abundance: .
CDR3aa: CASSGGGAGQETQYF

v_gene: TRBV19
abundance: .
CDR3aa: CASSIRELGYTF

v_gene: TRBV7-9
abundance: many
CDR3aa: CASSYTGYEQYF

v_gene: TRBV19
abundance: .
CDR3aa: CASSMAGPGTDTQYF

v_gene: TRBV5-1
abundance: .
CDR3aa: CASSLGTGTPTQYF

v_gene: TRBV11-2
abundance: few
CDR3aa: CASSLEVLPIGEQYF

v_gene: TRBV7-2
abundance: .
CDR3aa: CASSSHGQGNGNTIYF

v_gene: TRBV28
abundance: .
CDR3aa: CASSSRQGAQETQYF

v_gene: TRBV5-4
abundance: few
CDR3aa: CASSRPPSYEQYF

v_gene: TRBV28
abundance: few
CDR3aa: CACNEGAVASSYEQYF

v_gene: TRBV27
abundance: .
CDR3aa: CASSLSRWAAKLKNYGYTF

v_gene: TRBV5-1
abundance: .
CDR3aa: CASSSGTSGNTGELFF

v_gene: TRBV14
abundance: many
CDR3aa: CASSQDLNGANVLTF

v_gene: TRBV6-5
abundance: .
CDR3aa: CASRVGQAYGYTF

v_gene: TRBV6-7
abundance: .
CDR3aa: CASSYTRTEELIAKNIQYF

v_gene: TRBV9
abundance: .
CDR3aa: CASNGQGNSPLHF

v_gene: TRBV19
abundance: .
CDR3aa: CASSRDRVYQPQHF

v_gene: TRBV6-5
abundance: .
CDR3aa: CASRGTVWGNSPLHF

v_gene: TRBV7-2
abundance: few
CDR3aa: CASSPGTSGGYEQYF

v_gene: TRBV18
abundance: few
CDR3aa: CASSPNRDMGYGYTF

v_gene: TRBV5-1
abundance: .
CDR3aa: CASSPRLDSSYEQYF

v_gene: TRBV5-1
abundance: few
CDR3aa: CASSFQGTSYEQYF

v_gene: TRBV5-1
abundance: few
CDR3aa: CASSLVGDRVDTQYF

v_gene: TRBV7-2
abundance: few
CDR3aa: CASSHDRHLLNYGYTF

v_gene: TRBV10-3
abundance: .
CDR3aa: CATGISGGYEQYF

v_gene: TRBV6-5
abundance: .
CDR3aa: CASSRGDRENTEAFF

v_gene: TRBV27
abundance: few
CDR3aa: CASKAGATRGYGYTF

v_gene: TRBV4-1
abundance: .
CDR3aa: CASSLVQGQETQYF

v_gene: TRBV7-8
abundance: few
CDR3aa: CASSSPPGTGVGETQYF

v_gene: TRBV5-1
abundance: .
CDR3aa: CASSLGLAGAQETQYF